Shown below are 10 T cell receptor beta chains from a single sample sequenced in a study of OX40 agonist ivuxolimab in advanced cancers. Here immunoSEQ multiplex PCR was the method, and the copy in TCRdb shows in-frame clones only, minus some. The repertoire holds some 55,000 clones, with roughly three quarters as singletons. The starting material was CD4+ or CD8+ T cells sorted from blood, obtained in a trial of the OX40 agonist ivuxolimab. The origin of the receptors is an adult with an advanced solid tumor such as melanoma, head and neck, liver or kidney cancer.

The rearrangement links TRBV7-2 to TRBJ2-5, with D possibly TRBD2 on 6 matching bases. The DNA end lines up better with TRBJ2-7; the J call may be wrong. CDR1 SGHTA and CDR2 FQGNSA come from the germline V gene. The CDR3 covers 14 residues. The CDR3 bases are TGTGCCAGCAGCTTAGTCCCGGGGGCCTACGAGCAGTACTTC. Its translation is CASSLVPGAYEQYF.

The chain has TRBV6-1 and TRBJ1-3, with D unresolved. The length of the CDR3 is 15 residues. V was trimmed by 4 bases and J by 2 bases, leaving 12 bases between them. CDR1 and CDR2 from the germline V gene are MNHNS and SASEGT. For the CDR3, the DNA is TGTGCCAGCAGTGCCTATGCGGGTGCTGGAAACACCATATATTTT. This codes for CASSAYAGAGNTIYF.

The chain recombines TRBV19 with TRBJ1-4; D may be TRBD1 (5 bases). Trimming removed 5 bases from V and 10 bases from J, with 17 bases in between. The CDR3 contains 14 residues. Germline values: CDR1 LNHDA, CDR2 SQIVND (reference sequence). Here the CDR3 reads CASSVAGLRGKLFF. In DNA, the CDR3 is TGTGCCAGTAGTGTGGCCGGGTTAAGGGGAAAACTGTTTTTT.

V gene TRBV29-1 combines with J gene TRBJ1-2; 7 bases map to TRBD1. Germline V gene data show CDR1 as SQVTM and CDR2 as ANQGSEA. With 1 base clipped from V and 11 bases from J, the junction kept 7 bases outside the gene matches. This CDR3 is built from 12 residues. CDR3 bases: TGCAGCGTTGAAGTTCAGGGCAGGGGGTACACCTTC. Translated, it gives CSVEVQGRGYTF. The whole variable domain, filled in from reference TRBV29-1 and TRBJ1-2, reads SAVISQKPSRDICQRGTSLTIQCQVDSQVTMMFWYRQQPGQSLTLIATANQGSEATYESGFVIDKFPISRPNLTFSTLTVSNMSPEDSSIYLCSVEVQGRGYTFGSGTRLTVV.

The rearrangement links TRBV12-5 to TRBJ2-3, with D perhaps TRBD1 (5 bases). V was clipped by 2 bases and J by 5 bases, with 11 bases between them. Germline CDR1 LGHNT, CDR2 FRNRAP. The CDR3 loop spans 14 amino acids. The CDR3 nucleotides read TGTGCTAGTGGTTTGCTACAGGTAGGAGATACGCAGTATTTT. It yields the protein CASGLLQVGDTQYF.

The rearrangement joins TRBV28 to TRBJ1-5, with D uncertain. This CDR3 is 11 amino acids long. V was trimmed by 3 bases and J by 6 bases, leaving 3 bases between them. Per the germline V gene, CDR1 is MDHEN and CDR2 is SYDVKM. DNA for the CDR3: TGTGCCAGCAGTTTTGGTCAGCCCCAGCATTTT. Protein: CASSFGQPQHF.

The chain is built from TRBV6-1 and TRBJ2-7; D call uncertain. Trimming removed 0 bases from V and 3 bases from J, with 9 bases in between. CDR3 length: 14 residues. Germline CDR1 is MNHNS and CDR2 is SASEGT. CDR3: CASSEAYSDYEQYF. The CDR3 bases are TGTGCCAGCAGTGAAGCATACAGCGACTACGAGCAGTACTTC.

J is TRBJ1-2 and V is TRBV18, with TRBD1 matching over 9 bases. The CDR3 is made up of 14 amino acids. Germline assignment: CDR1 KGHSH and CDR2 LQKENI. Losses at the gene ends were 5 bases for V and 3 bases for J; bases not matched to a gene: 4. The CDR3 DNA follows: TGTGCCAGCTCAATGGACAGGGGCGACTATGGCTACACCTTC. This encodes CASSMDRGDYGYTF.

V and J are TRBV16 and TRBJ1-5; D ambiguous. Trimming removed 6 bases from V and 9 bases from J, with 18 bases in between. Germline assignment: CDR1 KGHSY and CDR2 FQNENV. The CDR3 has 14 amino acids. The CDR3 spells CASRPRSGRAPQHF. The CDR3 DNA is TGTGCCAGCAGACCCCGATCAGGTCGGGCGCCCCAGCATTTT.

The chain has TRBV7-2 and TRBJ2-3; TRBD2 matches at 7 bases. V shed 1 base, J shed 2 bases, and the junction held 9 bases outside the gene matches. There are 17 residues in the CDR3. Germline loops: CDR1 SGHTA, CDR2 FQGNSA. CDR3 residues: CASSLGGGGAVTDTQYF. For the CDR3, the DNA is TGTGCCAGCAGCTTAGGAGGCGGGGGAGCTGTCACAGATACGCAGTATTTT. The variable domain in full, completed from reference TRBV7-2 and TRBJ2-3, reads GAGVSQSPSNKVTEKGKDVELRCDPISGHTALYWYRQSLGQGLEFLIYFQGNSAPDKSGLPSDRFSAERTGGSVSTLTIQRTQQEDSAVYLCASSLGGGGAVTDTQYFGPGTRLTVL.